This record looks at one T cell receptor beta chain sequence and its context. As handled by the study authors: Cell counts per sample came from amplifying reference gene primers. Generated by immunoSEQ multiplex PCR, the TCRdb table keeps only in-frame clones and is missing some. V, J and clone size derive from that table, while D and trimming were established from the DNA sequence. The sample lists 50,000 to 70,000 clones; around 84% were seen once. The data were taken from a study of blood T cell repertoires in COVID-19. Turning to the study itself: Researchers got acute and convalescent COVID-19 samples from the United States, Italy and Spain.

The CDR3 is 14 residues long. Germline CDR1 LGHNA, CDR2 YNFKEQ. Deletions cut 1 base from V and 2 bases from J, with 9 bases between. V and J are TRBV4-2 and TRBJ2-7, with D tentatively TRBD1 (6 bases). The TCR sequence derives from a man aged 50-60 years with active COVID-19. The sequencing input was peripheral blood. Written as DNA, the CDR3 is TGTGCCAGCAGCCAAGGGCAGGGGACCTACGAGCAGTACTTC. Protein sequence: CASSQGQGTYEQYF.